Presented here are 10 T cell receptor beta chains from one specimen sequenced in a study of spatial heterogeneity in lung cancer (dated by TCRdb to between 2017 and 2020). Overall study results and their limits: A correlation was observed between the number of expanded intratumoral alpha and beta TCRs and the tumor nonsynonymous mutation count.

The method behind the library was 5' RACE. Sequencing used a NextSeq 500. Clones were called with MiXCR by TCRdb after fastp trimmed the public reads at Q25, and only in-frame beta chains were retained. When rows share a CDR3 protein, they turn into one entry using the most common DNA and genes. Recorded for this sample are approximately 10,000 distinct CDR3 sequences; 4.5% to 5.5% of them occurred a single time. The top ten hold 9.5% to 15% of the sample. The sample's time point label, decoded: sample taken at primary tumor resection. Their antigens are not known. The sample here was lung tumor tissue, taken at surgery. The receptors were sampled from a male donor with early-stage non-small cell lung cancer.

This chain uses TRBV27 with TRBJ2-7, with a weak D call TRBD1 (6 bases). Trimming removed 8 bases at V and 9 bases at J, with 17 bases between. Germline V CDR1 and CDR2: MNHEY, SMNVEV (reference sequence). The CDR3 length is 12 residues. This CDR3 reads CASGPTGSLQYF. The CDR3 nucleotides are TGTGCCAGCGGGCCGACAGGCTCACTGCAGTACTTC.

The J gene is TRBJ1-6, the V gene TRBV7-9, with TRBD1 matching 9 bases. The germline V gene encodes CDR1 SEHNR and CDR2 FQNEAQ (reference sequence). The length of the CDR3 is 15 residues. J gave up 7 bases and V 5 bases, and 6 bases lay outside the gene matches. The CDR3 DNA sequence: TGTGCCAGCAGCGCGCCCGGACAGGGGAATTCACCCCTCCACTTT. This gives the protein CASSAPGQGNSPLHF.

The sample holds many counts of this clonotype. The chain links TRBV28 to TRBJ2-5; no definite D call. Germline CDR1 reads MDHEN; CDR2 reads SYDVKM. There are 11 residues in the CDR3. V shed 3 bases and J shed 7 bases, with 6 bases lying between them. The CDR3 region has the DNA TGTGCCAGCAGTTTTTTGGGGACCCAGTACTTC. The encoded protein is CASSFLGTQYF. Combining the CDR3 with reference TRBV28 and TRBJ2-5 gives the whole variable domain DVKVTQSSRYLVKRTGEKVFLECVQDMDHENMFWYRQDPGLGLRLIYFSYDVKMKEKGDIPEGYSVSREKKERFSLILESASTNQTSMYLCASSFLGTQYFGPGTRLLVL.

The sample holds a few counts of this clonotype. The V call is TRBV6-6, the J call TRBJ2-3; 11 nucleotides line up with TRBD2. V gave up 5 bases and J gave up 3 bases; unmatched junction bases: 13. The germline V gene has CDR1 MNHNY and CDR2 SVGAGI (reference sequence). This CDR3 contains 18 residues. CDR3 in DNA: TGTGCCAGCAGTACCCGGGGTAGCGGGGGGGTACCTACAGATACGCAGTATTTT. It is translated as CASSTRGSGGVPTDTQYF.

Many counts were recorded for this clonotype. V usage is TRBV6-6 and J usage is TRBJ1-2, with 9 bases that match TRBD1. Germline CDR1 and CDR2: MNHNY and SVGAGI (reference sequence). After removal of 1 base from V and 7 bases from J, the junction contained 4 bases not matched to a gene. This CDR3 has 14 amino acids. CDR3 bases: TGTGCCAGCAGTTACTGGGACAGGGTCTCTGGCTACACCTTC. The encoded protein is CASSYWDRVSGYTF.

This clonotype was seen repeatedly, ten times or more. This chain joins TRBV20-1 and TRBJ1-5, with D tentatively TRBD1 (5 bases). The CDR3 has 13 amino acids. Per the germline V gene, CDR1 is DFQATT and CDR2 is SNEGSKA (reference sequence). Trimming pared 3 bases from V and 7 bases from J, leaving 13 bases between. CDR3 sequence (DNA): TGCAGTGCTAGTATTCCAGGGAACCAGCCCCAGCATTTT. As protein: CSASIPGNQPQHF.

In its sample, this clonotype was seen many times. V usage is TRBV10-2 and J usage is TRBJ2-7; D gene unclear. Trimming pared 3 bases from V and 5 bases from J, leaving 14 bases between. CDR3 length: 14 amino acids. Looked up from germline, CDR1 is WSHSY and CDR2 is SAAADI. CDR3 sequence reads: CASSDRPPRHEQYF. In DNA, the CDR3 is TGCGCCAGCAGTGACAGGCCCCCTAGGCACGAGCAGTACTTC.

In this sample, this clonotype turned up many times. The V gene is TRBV3-1, the J gene TRBJ1-1, with a tentative D call TRBD1 (5 bases). This CDR3 is 15 amino acids long. V was clipped by 1 base and J by 0 bases, with 9 bases between them. CDR1 is LGHDT and CDR2 is YNNKEL in the germline V gene (reference sequence). The CDR3 region has the DNA TGTGCCAGCAGCCAAGCAGGGCAGATGAACACTGAAGCTTTCTTT. Its protein product is CASSQAGQMNTEAFF.

This clonotype was observed many times. The genes are TRBV5-1 and TRBJ2-5; D gene uncertain. Per germline, CDR1 SGHRS and CDR2 YFSETQ. V gave up 0 bases and J gave up 3 bases, with 3 bases separating them. The length of the CDR3 is 12 residues. The CDR3 reads CASSLGEETQYF. DNA of the CDR3: TGCGCCAGCAGCTTGGGAGAAGAGACCCAGTACTTC. Variable domain in full (rest from reference TRBV5-1 and TRBJ2-5): KAGVTQTPRYLIKTRGQQVTLSCSPISGHRSVSWYQQTPGQGLQFLFEYFSETQRNKGNFPGRFSGRQFSNSRSEMNVSTLELGDSALYLCASSLGEETQYFGPGTRLLVL.

This clonotype rates as medium-sized. The rearrangement links TRBV28 to TRBJ2-2, with TRBD1 identical over 8 bases. The germline V gene has CDR1 MDHEN and CDR2 SYDVKM. There are 17 residues in the CDR3. V was clipped by 7 bases and J by 5 bases; unmatched bases: 15. The CDR3 loop reads CASTPLITGGKTGELFF. The CDR3 DNA reads TGTGCCAGCACCCCCCTGATTACAGGGGGTAAGACCGGGGAGCTGTTTTTT.